This entry lists 17 T cell receptor beta chains sequenced from one sample in a study of beta chain features in type 1 diabetes. General observations from the study: There was a moderate but significant shortening of TCRB CDR3s in all four CD4+ subsets of Type 1 diabetes patients.

Expressed TCRB transcripts were sequenced, since all the RNA that had been isolated was reverse transcribed. Sequencing used immunoSEQ multiplex PCR; TCRdb keeps in-frame clones, though not all of them. The table records 130,000 to 150,000 clones, roughly an eighth of them present only once. These receptors' targets are unknown. Sequenced material: central memory CD4+ T cells from blood. All receptors derive from a man younger than 35 with type 1 diabetes.

This clone was detected a few times. The chain recombines TRBV7-2 with TRBJ2-2; the match to TRBD1 covers 7 bases. V trimming: 3 bases; J trimming: 5 bases; junction bases outside the gene matches: 6. The CDR3 is 15 residues long. Germline CDR1 SGHTA, CDR2 FQGNSA. In DNA form, the CDR3 reads TGTGCCAGCAGCTTCCAGGGGGTAGAAACCGGGGAGCTGTTTTTT. It encodes CASSFQGVETGELFF.

The rearrangement uses TRBV6-6 and TRBJ2-1; D may be TRBD2 (5 bases). The CDR3 length is 14 residues. Trimming pared 10 bases from V and 0 bases from J, leaving 13 bases between. The germline CDR1 and CDR2 sequences are MNHNY and SVGAGI (reference sequence). The CDR3 loop is CATQRSGSYNEQFF. CDR3 DNA sequence: TGTGCCACCCAGCGGAGCGGCTCCTACAATGAGCAGTTCTTC.

This chain connects TRBV7-8 to TRBJ2-2; D not resolved. V was trimmed by 2 bases and J by 3 bases, leaving 13 bases between them. Germline CDR1 SGHVS, CDR2 FQNEAQ. CDR3 length: 16 amino acids. CDR3 amino acids: CASSLLAPRDTGELFF. The DNA of the CDR3 is TGTGCCAGCAGCTTACTGGCTCCTCGGGACACCGGGGAGCTGTTTTTT.

This clone turned up a few times. The chain links TRBV25-1 to TRBJ2-3, with D maybe TRBD2 (6 bases). Trimming took 2 bases from V and 4 from J, leaving 19 bases between them. The CDR3 runs to 17 residues. Germline CDR1 is MGHDK and CDR2 is SYGVNS. This chain's CDR3 is CASSEDFGTPTPDTQYF. CDR3 sequence (DNA): TGTGCCAGCAGTGAAGATTTTGGGACTCCAACCCCAGATACGCAGTATTTT. Full variable domain (rest looked up from reference TRBV25-1 and TRBJ2-3): EADIYQTPRYLVIGTGKKITLECSQTMGHDKMYWYQQDPGMELHLIHYSYGVNSTEKGDLSSESTVSRIRTEHFPLTLESARPSHTSQYLCASSEDFGTPTPDTQYFGPGTRLTVL.

The chain carries TRBV5-1 and TRBJ2-1; D remains unclear. Germline lookup yields CDR1 SGHRS and CDR2 YFSETQ. Trimming left V 4 bases short and J 3 bases short, with 11 bases between. CDR3 size: 14 residues. The CDR3 DNA follows: TGCGCCAGCAGCCTCCTGACAAACTACAATGAGCAGTTCTTC. It encodes CASSLLTNYNEQFF. The full variable domain, with the rest looked up from reference TRBV5-1 and TRBJ2-1, is KAGVTQTPRYLIKTRGQQVTLSCSPISGHRSVSWYQQTPGQGLQFLFEYFSETQRNKGNFPGRFSGRQFSNSRSEMNVSTLELGDSALYLCASSLLTNYNEQFFGPGTRLTVL.

The chain uses TRBV6-5 and TRBJ2-1, with D perhaps matching TRBD2 (5 bases). Trimming removed 5 bases from V and 5 bases from J, with 16 bases in between. CDR1 and CDR2 from the germline V gene are MNHEY and SVGAGI. CDR3 length: 15 residues. The CDR3 region is CASSPRGFSDNEQFF. The CDR3 DNA reads TGTGCCAGCAGTCCTCGCGGGTTTTCCGACAATGAGCAGTTCTTC.

The table lists this clone with many counts. The chain carries TRBV15 and TRBJ2-5; D could derive from TRBD1 or TRBD2 (5 bases each). The V end lost 6 bases, the J end lost 4 bases, and 18 bases lay between the germline ends. The CDR3 contains 15 residues. Germline V gives CDR1 LNHNV, CDR2 YYDKDF (reference sequence). DNA for the CDR3: TGTGCCACCAGTAGAACCTGGGGGATACGAGAGACCCAGTACTTC. Its translation is CATSRTWGIRETQYF.

This clone was detected a few times. CDR3 loop: CACQFSGGASDTQYF. In nucleotides, the CDR3 is TGTGCCTGCCAATTTAGCGGGGGGGCTTCAGATACGCAGTATTTT. The V call is TRBV30, the J call TRBJ2-3; 11 nucleotides agree with TRBD2. From germline, CDR1 is GTSNPN and CDR2 SVGIG (reference sequence). V trimming: 6 bases; J trimming: 4 bases; junction bases outside the gene matches: 9. The CDR3 is 15 amino acids. Together with reference TRBV30 and TRBJ2-3, the CDR3 gives the full variable domain: SQTIHQWPATLVQPVGSPLSLECTVEGTSNPNLYWYRQAAGRGLQLLFYSVGIGQISSEVPQNLSASRPQDRQFILSSKKLLLSDSGFYLCACQFSGGASDTQYFGPGTRLTVL.

This clone was found a few times. This chain uses TRBV11-2 with TRBJ2-3; D call uncertain. Germline V gene lookup returns CDR1 SGHAT and CDR2 FQNNGV. Trimming stripped 5 bases from V and 6 bases from J, with 6 bases between. The CDR3 length is 11 residues. The CDR3 protein is CASSPSDTQYF. The CDR3 nucleotides are TGTGCCAGCAGCCCCTCTGATACGCAGTATTTT.

This clone was detected only a few times. Other DNA sequences in this specimen translate into the identical CDR3. The J gene is TRBJ1-1, the V gene TRBV5-6, with D uncertain. V gave up 0 bases and J gave up 1 base, with 7 bases separating them. Germline lookup yields CDR1 SGHDT and CDR2 YYEEEE. CDR3 length: 14 amino acids. This CDR3 reads CASSLGQTNTEAFF. The CDR3 DNA sequence: TGTGCCAGCAGCTTGGGGCAGACGAACACTGAAGCTTTCTTT.

This clone was counted between two and nine times. This sequence joins TRBV7-6 and TRBJ2-3; D gene unclear. V gave up 5 bases and J gave up 7 bases, with 13 bases separating them. Germline CDR1 is SGHVS and CDR2 is FNYEAQ. The CDR3 is 13 residues long. CDR3 sequence reads: CASSRTKDNTQYF. DNA for the CDR3: TGTGCCAGCAGCCGTACGAAGGATAATACGCAGTATTTT.

This clone came up a few times. This CDR3 is CASRPWNSPLHF. The CDR3 nucleotides read TGTGCCAGCAGGCCGTGGAATTCACCCCTCCACTTT. The chain couples TRBV2 to TRBJ1-6; D uncertain. The CDR3 loop spans 12 amino acids. Germline CDR1 SNHLY, CDR2 FYNNEI. V was cut by 6 bases and J by 7 bases, with 7 bases left in between.

This clone was seen more than once but under ten times. Written as DNA, the CDR3 is TGTGCCAGCAGCCATCCGGGACAGTCTCTAGTAGAGCAGTACTTC. It codes for CASSHPGQSLVEQYF. The chain uses TRBV5-6 and TRBJ2-7; 7 bases fit TRBD1. The CDR3 length is 15 residues. The ends lost 4 bases at V and 7 bases at J; junction bases unmatched: 14. Germline CDR1 and CDR2: SGHDT and YYEEEE.

This rearrangement joins TRBV19 to TRBJ2-5, with 9 bases aligning to TRBD1. This CDR3 region has 14 residues. The V gene end was trimmed by 3 bases and the J gene end by 8 bases; junction bases not matched to a gene: 7. From germline, CDR1 is LNHDA and CDR2 SQIVND (reference sequence). The CDR3 DNA reads TGTGCCAGTAGTATGGGACAGGGAGCAAGAACCCAGTACTTC. This translates into CASSMGQGARTQYF.

Comments on this clone: The same CDR3 also results from other DNA sequences found in this sample. The chain is built from TRBV7-9 and TRBJ1-2; D is perhaps TRBD1 (6 bases). Trimming cost V 4 bases and J 5 bases, with 8 bases left between them. Germline values: CDR1 SEHNR, CDR2 FQNEAQ (reference sequence). The CDR3 totals 12 residues. The CDR3 nucleotides read TGTGCCAGCAGCTCCCAGGGGTATGGCTACACCTTC. It codes for CASSSQGYGYTF.

There are a few counts of this clone. The CDR3 DNA reads as TGTGCCAGCGTTGGGACGACTCAGAGGGAGCCCCAGCATTTT. Translation: CASVGTTQREPQHF. V usage is TRBV28 and J usage is TRBJ1-5; possibly TRBD1 for D (5 bases). The germline V gene encodes CDR1 MDHEN and CDR2 SYDVKM. The length of the CDR3 is 14 residues. Trimming stripped 8 bases from V and 8 bases from J, with 19 bases between.

A few counts support this clone. The chain links TRBV30 to TRBJ1-5; D ambiguous. V lost 2 bases to trimming and J lost 4 bases, with 15 bases between them. The CDR3 has 15 residues. From germline, CDR1 is GTSNPN and CDR2 SVGIG (reference sequence). The CDR3 DNA sequence: TGTGCCTGGAGTAGATCGGGCAGCTCAAATCAGCCCCAGCATTTT. Its translation: CAWSRSGSSNQPQHF.